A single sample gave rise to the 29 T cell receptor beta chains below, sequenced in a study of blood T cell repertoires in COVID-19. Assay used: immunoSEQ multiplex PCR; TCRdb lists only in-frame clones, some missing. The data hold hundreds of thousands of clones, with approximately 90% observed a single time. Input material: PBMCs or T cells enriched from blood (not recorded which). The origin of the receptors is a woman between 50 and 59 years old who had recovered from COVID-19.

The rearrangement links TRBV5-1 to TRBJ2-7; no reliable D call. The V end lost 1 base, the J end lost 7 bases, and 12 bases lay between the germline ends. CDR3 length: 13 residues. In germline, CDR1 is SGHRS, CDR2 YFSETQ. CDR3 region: CASSLISIGEQYF. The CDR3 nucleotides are TGCGCCAGCAGCTTGATTAGCATCGGGGAGCAGTACTTC.

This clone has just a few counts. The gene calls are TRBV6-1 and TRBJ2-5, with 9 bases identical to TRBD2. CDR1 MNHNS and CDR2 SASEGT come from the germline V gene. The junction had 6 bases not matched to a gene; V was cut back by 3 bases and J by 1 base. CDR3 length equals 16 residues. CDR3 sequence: CASSDPSGESQETQYF. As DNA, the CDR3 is TGTGCCAGCAGTGACCCTAGCGGGGAGAGCCAAGAGACCCAGTACTTC.

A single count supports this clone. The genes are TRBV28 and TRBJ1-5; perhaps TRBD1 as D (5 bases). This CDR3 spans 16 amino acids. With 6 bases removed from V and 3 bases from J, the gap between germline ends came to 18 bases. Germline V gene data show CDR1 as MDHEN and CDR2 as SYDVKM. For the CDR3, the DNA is TGTGCCAGCAGCCCGTCGCGGGGGAGTAACAATCAGCCCCAGCATTTT. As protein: CASSPSRGSNNQPQHF.

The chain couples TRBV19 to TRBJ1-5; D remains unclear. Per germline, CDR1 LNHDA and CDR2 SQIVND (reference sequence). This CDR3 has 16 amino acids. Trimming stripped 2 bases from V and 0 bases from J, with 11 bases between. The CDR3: CASSIIEMYSNQPQHF. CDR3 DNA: TGTGCCAGTAGTATAATAGAGATGTATAGCAATCAGCCCCAGCATTTT.

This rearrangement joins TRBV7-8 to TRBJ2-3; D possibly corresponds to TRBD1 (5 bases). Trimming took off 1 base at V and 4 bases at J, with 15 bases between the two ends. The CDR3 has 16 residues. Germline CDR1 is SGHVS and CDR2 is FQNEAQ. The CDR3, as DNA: TGTGCCAGCAGCTTAGGGGCAGGGATTATCGCAGATACGCAGTATTTT. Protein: CASSLGAGIIADTQYF. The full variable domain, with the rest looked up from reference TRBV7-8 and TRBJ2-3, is GAGVSQSPRYKVAKRGQDVALRCDPISGHVSLFWYQQALGQGPEFLTYFQNEAQLDKSGLPSDRFFAERPEGSVSTLKIQRTQQEDSAVYLCASSLGAGIIADTQYFGPGTRLTVL.

The CDR3 loop reads CASSLHGLAGQPYEQYF. As DNA, the CDR3 is TGCGCCAGCAGCTTACATGGACTAGCGGGGCAGCCGTACGAGCAGTACTTC. The chain combines TRBV5-1 with TRBJ2-7; 12 positions agree with TRBD2. The CDR3 runs 17 residues. The trim removed 2 bases at V and 4 bases at J, leaving 10 bases unmatched. From germline, CDR1 is SGHRS and CDR2 YFSETQ.

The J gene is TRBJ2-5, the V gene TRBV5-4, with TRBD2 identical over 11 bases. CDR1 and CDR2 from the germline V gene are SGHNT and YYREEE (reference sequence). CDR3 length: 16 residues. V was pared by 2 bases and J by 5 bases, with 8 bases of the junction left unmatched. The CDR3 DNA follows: TGTGCCAGCAGCTTCTCGACTAGCGGGGCTGGTGAGACCCAGTACTTC. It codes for CASSFSTSGAGETQYF.

The CDR3 here is CASSTPGGLYEAFF. CDR3 DNA: TGTGCCAGCAGTACGCCAGGGGGATTATATGAAGCTTTCTTT. This chain links TRBV6-5 with TRBJ1-1; 7 nucleotides agree with TRBD1. Germline CDR1 is MNHEY and CDR2 is SVGAGI. This CDR3 has 14 amino acids. Trimming took 5 bases from V and 7 from J; bases not matched to a gene: 10.

CDR3 DNA sequence: TGTGCCAGCAGCTTGTACTACTCTGGAAACACCATATATTTT. It codes for CASSLYYSGNTIYF. The chain couples TRBV5-6 to TRBJ1-3; D gene unclear. The germline CDR1 and CDR2 sequences are SGHDT and YYEEEE. V dropped 1 base and J dropped 0 bases, with 5 bases sitting between them. CDR3 length: 14 residues.

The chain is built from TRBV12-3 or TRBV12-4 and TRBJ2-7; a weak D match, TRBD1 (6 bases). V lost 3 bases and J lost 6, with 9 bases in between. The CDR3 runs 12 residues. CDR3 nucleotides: TGTGCCAGCAGTTTGCACAGGGTCGAGCAGTACTTC. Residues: CASSLHRVEQYF.

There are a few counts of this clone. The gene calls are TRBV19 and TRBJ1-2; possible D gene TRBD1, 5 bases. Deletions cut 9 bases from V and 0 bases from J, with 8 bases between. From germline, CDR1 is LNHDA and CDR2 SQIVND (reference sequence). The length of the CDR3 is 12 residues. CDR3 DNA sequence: TGTGCCAGCAAGACAGCTAACTATGGCTACACCTTC. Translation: CASKTANYGYTF.

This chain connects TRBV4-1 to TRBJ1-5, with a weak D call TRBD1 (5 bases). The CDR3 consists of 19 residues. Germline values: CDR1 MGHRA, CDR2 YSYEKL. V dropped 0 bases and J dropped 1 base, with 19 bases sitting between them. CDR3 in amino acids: CASSQDIPQGGGSNQPQHF. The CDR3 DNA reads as TGCGCCAGCAGCCAAGATATTCCGCAGGGCGGCGGAAGCAATCAGCCCCAGCATTTT.

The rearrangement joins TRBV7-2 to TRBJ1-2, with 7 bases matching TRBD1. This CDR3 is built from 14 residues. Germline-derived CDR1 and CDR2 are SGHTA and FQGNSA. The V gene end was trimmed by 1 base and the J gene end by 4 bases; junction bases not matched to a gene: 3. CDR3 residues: CASSLGGGRYGYTF. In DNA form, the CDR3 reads TGTGCCAGCAGCTTAGGAGGGGGCCGCTATGGCTACACCTTC.

The CDR3 DNA reads TGCGCCAGCAGCCCCGCGGAGGGGACCAATGAGCAGTTCTTC. Protein sequence: CASSPAEGTNEQFF. This rearrangement joins TRBV4-1 to TRBJ2-1, with D tentatively TRBD2 (6 bases). The CDR3 is 14 residues long. The germline V gene encodes CDR1 MGHRA and CDR2 YSYEKL. Trimming took 4 bases from V and 6 from J, leaving 13 bases between them.

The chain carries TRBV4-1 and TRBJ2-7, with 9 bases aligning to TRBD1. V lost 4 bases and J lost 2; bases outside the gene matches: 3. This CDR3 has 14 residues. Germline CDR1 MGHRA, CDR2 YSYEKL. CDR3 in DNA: TGCGCCAGCAGCCCTAGGACAGGGGCCTACGAGCAGTACTTC. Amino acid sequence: CASSPRTGAYEQYF.

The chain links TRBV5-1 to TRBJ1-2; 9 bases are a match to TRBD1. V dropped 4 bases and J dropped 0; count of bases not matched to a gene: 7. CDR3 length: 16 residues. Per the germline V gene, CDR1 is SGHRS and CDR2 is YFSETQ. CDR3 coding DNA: TGCGCCAGCAGCAGGGACAGGGCCTGGACTAACTATGGCTACACCTTC. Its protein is CASSRDRAWTNYGYTF.

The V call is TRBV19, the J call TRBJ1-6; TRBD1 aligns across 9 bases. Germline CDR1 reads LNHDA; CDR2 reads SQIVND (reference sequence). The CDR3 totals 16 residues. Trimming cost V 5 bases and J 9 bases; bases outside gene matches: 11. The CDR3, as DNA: TGTGCCAGTAGTGGCAATCCTGGGACAGGGTTTTCACCCCTCCACTTT. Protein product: CASSGNPGTGFSPLHF.

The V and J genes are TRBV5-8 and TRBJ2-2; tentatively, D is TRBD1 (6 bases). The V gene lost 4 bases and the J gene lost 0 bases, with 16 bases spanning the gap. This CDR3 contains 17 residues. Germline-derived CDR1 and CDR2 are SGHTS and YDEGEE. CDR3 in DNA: TGTGCCAGCAGCGGAATAACAGGGAATGCGAACACCGGGGAGCTGTTTTTT. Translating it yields CASSGITGNANTGELFF.

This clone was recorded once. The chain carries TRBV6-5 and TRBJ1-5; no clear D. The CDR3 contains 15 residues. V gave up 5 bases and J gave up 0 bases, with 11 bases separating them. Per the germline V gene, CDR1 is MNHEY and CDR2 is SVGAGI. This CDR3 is CASSNGVYSNQPQHF. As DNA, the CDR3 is TGTGCCAGCAGTAACGGAGTATATAGCAATCAGCCCCAGCATTTT.

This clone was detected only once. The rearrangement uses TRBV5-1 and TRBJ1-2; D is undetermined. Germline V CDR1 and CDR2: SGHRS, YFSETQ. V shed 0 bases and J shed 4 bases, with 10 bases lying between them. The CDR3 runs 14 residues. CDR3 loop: CASSLGEGFYGYTF. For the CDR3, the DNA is TGCGCCAGCAGCTTGGGCGAGGGATTCTATGGCTACACCTTC.

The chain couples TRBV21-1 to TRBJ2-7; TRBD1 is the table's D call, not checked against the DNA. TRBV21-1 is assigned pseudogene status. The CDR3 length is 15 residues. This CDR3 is CASRRQPSWDYEQYF. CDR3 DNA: TGTGCCAGCAGAAGACAGCCCTCCTGGGACTACGAGCAGTACTTC.

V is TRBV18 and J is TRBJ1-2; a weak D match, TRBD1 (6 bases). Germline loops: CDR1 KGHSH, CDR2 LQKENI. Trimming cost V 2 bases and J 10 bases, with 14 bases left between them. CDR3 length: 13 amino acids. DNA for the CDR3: TGTGCCAGCTCACCATCAGGGCAGGGGCTCTACACCTTC. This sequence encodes CASSPSGQGLYTF.

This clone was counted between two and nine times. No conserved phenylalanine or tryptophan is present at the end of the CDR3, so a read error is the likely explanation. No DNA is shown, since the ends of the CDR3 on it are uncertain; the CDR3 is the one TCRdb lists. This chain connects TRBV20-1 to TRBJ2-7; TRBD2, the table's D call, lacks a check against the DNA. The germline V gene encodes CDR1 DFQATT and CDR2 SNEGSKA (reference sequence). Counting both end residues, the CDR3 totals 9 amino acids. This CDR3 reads CSARGLALA.

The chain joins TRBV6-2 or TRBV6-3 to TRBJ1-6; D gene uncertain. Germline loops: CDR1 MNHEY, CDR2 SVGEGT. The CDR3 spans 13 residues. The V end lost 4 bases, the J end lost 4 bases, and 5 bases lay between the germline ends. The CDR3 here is CASSLVYNSPLHF. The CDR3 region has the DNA TGTGCCAGCAGTTTAGTGTATAATTCACCCCTCCACTTT.

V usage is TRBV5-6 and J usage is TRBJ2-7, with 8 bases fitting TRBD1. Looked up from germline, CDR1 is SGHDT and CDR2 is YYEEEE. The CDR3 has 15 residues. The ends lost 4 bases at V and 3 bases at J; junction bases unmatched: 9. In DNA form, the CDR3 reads TGTGCCAGCAGCACCGGACAGGGACGTTTCTACGAGCAGTACTTC. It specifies CASSTGQGRFYEQYF.

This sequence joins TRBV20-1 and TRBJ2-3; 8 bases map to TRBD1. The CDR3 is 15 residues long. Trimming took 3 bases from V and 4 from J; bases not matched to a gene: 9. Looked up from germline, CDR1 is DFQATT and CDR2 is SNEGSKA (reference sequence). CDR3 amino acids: CSASSPDRVSDTQYF. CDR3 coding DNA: TGCAGTGCTAGTAGTCCGGACAGGGTTTCAGATACGCAGTATTTT.

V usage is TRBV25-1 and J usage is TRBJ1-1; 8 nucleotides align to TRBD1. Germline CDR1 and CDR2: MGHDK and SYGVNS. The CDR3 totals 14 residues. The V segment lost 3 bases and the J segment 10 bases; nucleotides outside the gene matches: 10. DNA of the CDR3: TGTGCCAGCAGTGACTTTTGGACAGGGCGGGGAGCTTTCTTT. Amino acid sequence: CASSDFWTGRGAFF.

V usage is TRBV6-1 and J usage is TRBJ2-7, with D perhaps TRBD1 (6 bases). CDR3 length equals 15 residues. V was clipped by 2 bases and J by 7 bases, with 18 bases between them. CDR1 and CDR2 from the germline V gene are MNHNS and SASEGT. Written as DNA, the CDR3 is TGTGCCAGCAGTGAACTGGGGCAGGGGTCGGGGGAGCAGTACTTC. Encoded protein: CASSELGQGSGEQYF.

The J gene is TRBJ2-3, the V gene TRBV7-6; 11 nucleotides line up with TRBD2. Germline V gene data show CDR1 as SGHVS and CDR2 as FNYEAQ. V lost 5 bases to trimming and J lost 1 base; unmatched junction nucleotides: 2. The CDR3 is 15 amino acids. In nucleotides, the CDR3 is TGTGCCAGCAGCATGACTAGCGGGGGCACAGATACGCAGTATTTT. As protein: CASSMTSGGTDTQYF.